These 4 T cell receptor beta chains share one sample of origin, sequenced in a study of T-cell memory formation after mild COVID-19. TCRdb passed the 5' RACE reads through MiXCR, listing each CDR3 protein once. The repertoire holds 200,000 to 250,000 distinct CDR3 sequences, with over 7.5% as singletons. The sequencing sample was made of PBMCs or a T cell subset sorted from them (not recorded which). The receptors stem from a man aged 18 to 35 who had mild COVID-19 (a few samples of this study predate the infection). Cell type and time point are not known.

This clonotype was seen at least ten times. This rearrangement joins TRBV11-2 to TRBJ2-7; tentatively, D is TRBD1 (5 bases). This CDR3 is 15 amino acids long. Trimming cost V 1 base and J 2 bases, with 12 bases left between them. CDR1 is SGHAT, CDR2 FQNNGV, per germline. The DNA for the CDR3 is TGTGCCAGCAGCTTAGGGACAATTGGGACCTACGAGCAGTACTTC. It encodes CASSLGTIGTYEQYF.

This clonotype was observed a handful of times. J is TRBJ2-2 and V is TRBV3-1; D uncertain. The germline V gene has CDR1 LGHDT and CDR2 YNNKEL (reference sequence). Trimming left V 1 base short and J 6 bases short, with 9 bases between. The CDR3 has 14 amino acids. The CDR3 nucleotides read TGTGCCAGCAGCCAAGGGTCTATAGCCGGGGAGCTGTTTTTT. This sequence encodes CASSQGSIAGELFF.

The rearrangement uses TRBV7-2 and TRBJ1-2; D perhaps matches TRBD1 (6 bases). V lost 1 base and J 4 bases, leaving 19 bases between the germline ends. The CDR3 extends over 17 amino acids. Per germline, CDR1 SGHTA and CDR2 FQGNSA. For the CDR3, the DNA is TGTGCCAGCAGCTTAGTAGCGTCCCGCCAGGGGAGCTATGGCTACACCTTC. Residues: CASSLVASRQGSYGYTF. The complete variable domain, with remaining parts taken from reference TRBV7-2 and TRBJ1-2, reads GAGVSQSPSNKVTEKGKDVELRCDPISGHTALYWYRQSLGQGLEFLIYFQGNSAPDKSGLPSDRFSAERTGGSVSTLTIQRTQQEDSAVYLCASSLVASRQGSYGYTFGSGTRLTVV.

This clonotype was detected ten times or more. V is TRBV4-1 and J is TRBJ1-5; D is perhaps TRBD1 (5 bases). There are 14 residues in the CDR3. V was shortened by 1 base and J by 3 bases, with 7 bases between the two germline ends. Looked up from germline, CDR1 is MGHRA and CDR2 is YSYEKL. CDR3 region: CASSQGQNNQPQHF. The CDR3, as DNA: TGCGCCAGCAGCCAAGGACAGAACAATCAGCCCCAGCATTTT.